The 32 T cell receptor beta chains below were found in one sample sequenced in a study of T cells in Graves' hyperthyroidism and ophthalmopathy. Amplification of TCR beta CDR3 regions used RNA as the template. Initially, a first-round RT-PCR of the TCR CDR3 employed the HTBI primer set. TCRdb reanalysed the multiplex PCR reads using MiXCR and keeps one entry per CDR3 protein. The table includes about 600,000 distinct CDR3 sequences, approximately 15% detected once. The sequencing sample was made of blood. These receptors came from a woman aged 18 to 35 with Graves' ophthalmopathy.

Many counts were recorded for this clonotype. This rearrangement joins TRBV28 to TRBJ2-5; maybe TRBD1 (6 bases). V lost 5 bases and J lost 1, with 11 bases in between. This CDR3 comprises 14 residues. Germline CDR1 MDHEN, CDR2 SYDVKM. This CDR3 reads CASSPGHVQETQYF. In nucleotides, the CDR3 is TGTGCCAGCAGTCCGGGACACGTCCAAGAGACCCAGTACTTC. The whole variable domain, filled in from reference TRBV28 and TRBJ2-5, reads DVKVTQSSRYLVKRTGEKVFLECVQDMDHENMFWYRQDPGLGLRLIYFSYDVKMKEKGDIPEGYSVSREKKERFSLILESASTNQTSMYLCASSPGHVQETQYFGPGTRLLVL.

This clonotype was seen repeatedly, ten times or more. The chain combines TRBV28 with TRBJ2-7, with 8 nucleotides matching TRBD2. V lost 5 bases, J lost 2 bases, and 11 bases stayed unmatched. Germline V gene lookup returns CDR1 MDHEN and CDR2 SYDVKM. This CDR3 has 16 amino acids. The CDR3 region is CASSPPGGAGAYEQYF. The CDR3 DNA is TGTGCCAGCAGTCCCCCGGGAGGGGCGGGAGCCTACGAGCAGTACTTC.

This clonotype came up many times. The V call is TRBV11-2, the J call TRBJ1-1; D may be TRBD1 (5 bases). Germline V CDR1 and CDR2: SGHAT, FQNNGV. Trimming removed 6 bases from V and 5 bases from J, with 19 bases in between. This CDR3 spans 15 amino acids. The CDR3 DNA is TGTGCCAGCAGTTACCCCAGGGTGGCGGGTACTGAAGCTTTCTTT. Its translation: CASSYPRVAGTEAFF.

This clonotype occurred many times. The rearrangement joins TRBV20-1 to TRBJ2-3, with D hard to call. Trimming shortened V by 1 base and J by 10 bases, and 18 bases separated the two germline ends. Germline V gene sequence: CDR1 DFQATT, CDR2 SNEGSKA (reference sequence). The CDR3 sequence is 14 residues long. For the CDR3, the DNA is TGCAGTGCTAGAGTCCTGCCCGATGAATGGGCGCAGTATTTT. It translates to CSARVLPDEWAQYF.

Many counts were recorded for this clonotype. The chain's CDR3 is CASVLGETQYF. The CDR3 DNA reads TGTGCCAGTGTCCTCGGAGAGACCCAGTACTTC. This rearrangement joins TRBV7-9 to TRBJ2-5; D unresolved. The CDR3 loop spans 11 amino acids. Germline V lookup: CDR1 SEHNR, CDR2 FQNEAQ (reference sequence). Trimming took off 9 bases at V and 4 bases at J, with 9 bases between the two ends.

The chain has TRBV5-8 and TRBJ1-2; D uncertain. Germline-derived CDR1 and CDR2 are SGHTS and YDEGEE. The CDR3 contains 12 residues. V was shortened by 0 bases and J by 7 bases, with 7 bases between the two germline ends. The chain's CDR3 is CASSLAIGGYTF. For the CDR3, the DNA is TGTGCCAGCAGCTTGGCCATAGGTGGCTACACCTTC.

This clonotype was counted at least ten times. Here the CDR3 DNA reads TGTGCCAGCAGCCAACTTGAGAACACTGAAGCTTTCTTT. It encodes CASSQLENTEAFF. The rearrangement uses TRBV3-1 and TRBJ1-1, with unresolved D. In germline, CDR1 is LGHDT, CDR2 YNNKEL (reference sequence). With 2 bases removed from V and 1 base from J, the gap between germline ends came to 5 bases. The CDR3 is 13 residues long.

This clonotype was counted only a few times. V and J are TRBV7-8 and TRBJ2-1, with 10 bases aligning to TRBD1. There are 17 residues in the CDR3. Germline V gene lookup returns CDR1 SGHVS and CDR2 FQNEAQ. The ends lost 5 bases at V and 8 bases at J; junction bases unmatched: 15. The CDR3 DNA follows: TGTGCCAGCAGCCCCCTGGGAAGGGACAGGGGATCGGATGAGCAGTTCTTC. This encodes CASSPLGRDRGSDEQFF.

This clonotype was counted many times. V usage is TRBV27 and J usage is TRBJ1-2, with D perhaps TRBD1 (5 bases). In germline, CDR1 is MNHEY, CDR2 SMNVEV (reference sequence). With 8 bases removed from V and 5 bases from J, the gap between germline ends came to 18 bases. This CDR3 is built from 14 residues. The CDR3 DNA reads TGTGCCAGCCACGGGGGGGGTAGGGCTTATGGCTACACCTTC. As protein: CASHGGGRAYGYTF.

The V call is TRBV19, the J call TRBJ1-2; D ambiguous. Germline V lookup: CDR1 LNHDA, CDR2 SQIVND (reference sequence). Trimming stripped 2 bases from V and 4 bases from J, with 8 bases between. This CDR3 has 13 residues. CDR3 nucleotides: TGTGCCAGTAGTATACCAGGTTTCTATGGCTACACCTTC. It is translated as CASSIPGFYGYTF.

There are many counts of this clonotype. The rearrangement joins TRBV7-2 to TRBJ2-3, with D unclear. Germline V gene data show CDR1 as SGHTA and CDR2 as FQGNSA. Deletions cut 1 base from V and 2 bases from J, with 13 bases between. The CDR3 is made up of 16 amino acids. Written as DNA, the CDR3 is TGTGCCAGCAGCTTAGGATTCGTGGGGAACACAGATACGCAGTATTTT. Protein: CASSLGFVGNTDTQYF. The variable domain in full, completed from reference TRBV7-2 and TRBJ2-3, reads GAGVSQSPSNKVTEKGKDVELRCDPISGHTALYWYRQSLGQGLEFLIYFQGNSAPDKSGLPSDRFSAERTGGSVSTLTIQRTQQEDSAVYLCASSLGFVGNTDTQYFGPGTRLTVL.

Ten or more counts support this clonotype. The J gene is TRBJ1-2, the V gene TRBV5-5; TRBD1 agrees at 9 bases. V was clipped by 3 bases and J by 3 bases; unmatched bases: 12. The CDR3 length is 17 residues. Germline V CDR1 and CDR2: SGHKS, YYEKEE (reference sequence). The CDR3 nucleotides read TGTGCCAGCAGCTCTGGACAGGGGCCCCCGTATTACTATGGCTACACCTTC. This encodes CASSSGQGPPYYYGYTF.

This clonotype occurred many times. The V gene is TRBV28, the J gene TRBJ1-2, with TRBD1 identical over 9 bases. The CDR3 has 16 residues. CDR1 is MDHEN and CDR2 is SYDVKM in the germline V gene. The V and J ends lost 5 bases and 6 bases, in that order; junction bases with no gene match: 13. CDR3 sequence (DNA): TGTGCCAGCAGTGCTCCCGGGACAGGGAAAGGGCATGGCTACACCTTC. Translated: CASSAPGTGKGHGYTF.

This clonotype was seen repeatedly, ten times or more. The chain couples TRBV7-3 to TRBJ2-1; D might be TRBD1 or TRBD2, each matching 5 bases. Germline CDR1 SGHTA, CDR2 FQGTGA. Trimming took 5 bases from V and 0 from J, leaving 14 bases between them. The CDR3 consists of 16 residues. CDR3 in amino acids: CASSPAEGPSYNEQFF. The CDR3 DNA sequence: TGTGCCAGCAGCCCGGCCGAGGGGCCCTCCTACAATGAGCAGTTCTTC.

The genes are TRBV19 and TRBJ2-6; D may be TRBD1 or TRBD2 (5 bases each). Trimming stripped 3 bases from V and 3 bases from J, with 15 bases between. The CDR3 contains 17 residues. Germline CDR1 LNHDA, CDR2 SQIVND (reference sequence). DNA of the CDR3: TGTGCCAGTAGTATCCCTGCCAGGGCGGGTGGGGCCAACGTCCTGACTTTC. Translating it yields CASSIPARAGGANVLTF.

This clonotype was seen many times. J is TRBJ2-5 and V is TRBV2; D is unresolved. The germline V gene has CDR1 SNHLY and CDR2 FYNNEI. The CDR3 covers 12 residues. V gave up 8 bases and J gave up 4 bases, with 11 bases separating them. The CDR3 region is CASGEETETQYF. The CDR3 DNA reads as TGTGCCAGCGGGGAAGAAACAGAGACCCAGTACTTC.

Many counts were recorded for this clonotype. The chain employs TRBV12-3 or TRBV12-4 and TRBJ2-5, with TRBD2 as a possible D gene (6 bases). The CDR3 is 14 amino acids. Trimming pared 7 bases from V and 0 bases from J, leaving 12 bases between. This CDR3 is CASTPGEYQETQYF. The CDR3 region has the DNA TGTGCCAGCACCCCGGGAGAGTACCAAGAGACCCAGTACTTC.

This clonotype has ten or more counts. CDR3 protein: CASSPLLAGNYNEQFF. The CDR3 DNA follows: TGTGCCAGCAGCCCTTTACTGGCGGGAAACTACAATGAGCAGTTCTTC. The chain joins TRBV7-6 to TRBJ2-1, with D possibly TRBD2 on 6 matching bases. Per the germline V gene, CDR1 is SGHVS and CDR2 is FNYEAQ. CDR3 size: 16 residues. The ends were cut back, 5 bases at V and 3 bases at J, with 17 bases in the middle.

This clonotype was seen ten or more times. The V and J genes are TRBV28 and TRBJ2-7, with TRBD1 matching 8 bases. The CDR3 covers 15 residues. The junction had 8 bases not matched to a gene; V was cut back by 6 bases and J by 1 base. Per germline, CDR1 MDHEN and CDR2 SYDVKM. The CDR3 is CASRLGQDLSYEQYF. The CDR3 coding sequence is TGTGCCAGCAGACTGGGACAGGACTTATCCTACGAGCAGTACTTC.

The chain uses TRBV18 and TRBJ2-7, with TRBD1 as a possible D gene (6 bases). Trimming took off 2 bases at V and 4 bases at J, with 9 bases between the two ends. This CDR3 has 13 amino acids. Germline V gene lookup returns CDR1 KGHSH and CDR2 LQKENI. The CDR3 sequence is CASSPSGAYEQYF. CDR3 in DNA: TGTGCCAGCTCACCATCAGGGGCATACGAGCAGTACTTC.

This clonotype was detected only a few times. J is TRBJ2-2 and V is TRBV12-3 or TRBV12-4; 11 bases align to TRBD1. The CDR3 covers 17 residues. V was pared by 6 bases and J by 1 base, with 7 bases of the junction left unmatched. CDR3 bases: TGTGCCAGCAGCCGCTGGACAGGGGGCTGGAACACCGGGGAGCTGTTTTTT. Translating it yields CASSRWTGGWNTGELFF.

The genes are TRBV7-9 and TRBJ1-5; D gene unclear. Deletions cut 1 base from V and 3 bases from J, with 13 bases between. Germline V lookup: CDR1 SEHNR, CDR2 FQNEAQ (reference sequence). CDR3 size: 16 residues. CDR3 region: CASSLVRQELNQPQHF. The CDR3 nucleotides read TGTGCCAGCAGCTTAGTTCGTCAGGAACTCAATCAGCCCCAGCATTTT.

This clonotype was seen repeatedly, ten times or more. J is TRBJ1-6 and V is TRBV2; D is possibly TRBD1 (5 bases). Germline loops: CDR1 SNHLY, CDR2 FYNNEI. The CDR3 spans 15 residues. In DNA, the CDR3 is TGTGCGACCAGTCGGGGGGGAGAAGATAATTCACCCCTCCACTTT. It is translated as CATSRGGEDNSPLHF.

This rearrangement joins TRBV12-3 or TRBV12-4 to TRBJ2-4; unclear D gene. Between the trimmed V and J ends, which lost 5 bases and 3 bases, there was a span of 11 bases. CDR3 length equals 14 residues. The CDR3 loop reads CASSNPGLKNIQYF. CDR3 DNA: TGTGCCAGCAGTAATCCGGGCCTCAAAAACATTCAGTACTTC.

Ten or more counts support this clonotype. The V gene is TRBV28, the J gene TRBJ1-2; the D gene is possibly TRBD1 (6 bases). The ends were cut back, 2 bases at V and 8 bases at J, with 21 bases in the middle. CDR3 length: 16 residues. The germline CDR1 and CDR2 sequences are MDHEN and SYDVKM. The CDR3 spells CASSLTGTGRAYGYTF. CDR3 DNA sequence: TGTGCCAGCAGTTTAACAGGGACCGGCAGGGCCTACGGCTACACCTTC.

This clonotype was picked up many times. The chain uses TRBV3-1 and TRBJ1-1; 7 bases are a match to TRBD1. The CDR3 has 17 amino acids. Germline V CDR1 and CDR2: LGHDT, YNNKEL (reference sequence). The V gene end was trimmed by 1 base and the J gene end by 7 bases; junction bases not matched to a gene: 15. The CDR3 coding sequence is TGTGCCAGCAGCCAAGCTTCAGGGGGGATTGCCGTGTATGAAGCTTTCTTT. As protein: CASSQASGGIAVYEAFF.

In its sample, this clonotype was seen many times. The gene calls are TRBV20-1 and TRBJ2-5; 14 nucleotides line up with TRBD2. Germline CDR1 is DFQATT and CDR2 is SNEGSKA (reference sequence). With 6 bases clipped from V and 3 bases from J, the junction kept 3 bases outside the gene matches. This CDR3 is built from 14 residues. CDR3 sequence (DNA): TGCAGTGCCAAGGGACTAGCGGGAGAAGAGACCCAGTACTTC. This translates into CSAKGLAGEETQYF.

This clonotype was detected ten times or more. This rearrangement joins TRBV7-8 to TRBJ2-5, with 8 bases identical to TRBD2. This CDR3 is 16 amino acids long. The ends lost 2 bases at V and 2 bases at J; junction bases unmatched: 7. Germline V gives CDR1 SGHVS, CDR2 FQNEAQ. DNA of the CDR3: TGTGCCAGCAGCTTAAAATTGGCGGGAGGTCAAGAGACCCAGTACTTC. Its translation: CASSLKLAGGQETQYF.

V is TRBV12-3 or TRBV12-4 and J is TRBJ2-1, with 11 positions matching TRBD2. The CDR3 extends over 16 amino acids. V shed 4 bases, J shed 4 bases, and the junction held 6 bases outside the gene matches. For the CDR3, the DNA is TGTGCCAGCAGTTCCATACTAGCGGGGGAATACAATGAGCAGTTCTTC. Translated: CASSSILAGEYNEQFF.

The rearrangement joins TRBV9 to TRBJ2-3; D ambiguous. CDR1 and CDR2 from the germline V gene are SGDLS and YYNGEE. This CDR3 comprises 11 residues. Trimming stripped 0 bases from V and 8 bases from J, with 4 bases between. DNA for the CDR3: TGTGCCAGCAGCGTAGGCGTTACGCAGTATTTT. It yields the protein CASSVGVTQYF. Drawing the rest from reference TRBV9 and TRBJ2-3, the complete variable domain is DSGVTQTPKHLITATGQRVTLRCSPRSGDLSVYWYQQSLDQGLQFLIQYYNGEERAKGNILERFSAQQFPDLHSELNLSSLELGDSALYFCASSVGVTQYFGPGTRLTVL.

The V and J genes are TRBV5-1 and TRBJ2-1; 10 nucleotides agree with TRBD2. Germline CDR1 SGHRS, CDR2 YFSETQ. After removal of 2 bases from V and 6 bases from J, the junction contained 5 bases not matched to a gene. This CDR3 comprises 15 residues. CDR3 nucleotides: TGCGCCAGCAGCTTTTCTAGCGGGAGTTCCAATGAGCAGTTCTTC. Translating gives CASSFSSGSSNEQFF.

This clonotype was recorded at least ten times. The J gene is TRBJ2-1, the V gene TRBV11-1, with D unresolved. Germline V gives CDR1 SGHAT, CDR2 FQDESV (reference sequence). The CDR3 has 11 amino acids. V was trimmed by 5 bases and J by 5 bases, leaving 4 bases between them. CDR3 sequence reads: CASSLNNEQFF. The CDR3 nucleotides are TGTGCCAGCAGCCTAAACAATGAGCAGTTCTTC.